The rows below give T cell receptor beta chains drawn from one sample of a study of blood T cell repertoires in COVID-19. Sequencing used immunoSEQ multiplex PCR; TCRdb keeps in-frame clones, though not all of them. The top ten hold over 9.5% of the sample, which has 200,000 to 250,000 clones, 82% seen once. The sequencing sample was made of peripheral blood. These receptors originate from a woman between 35 and 50 years old with acute or convalescent COVID-19. CDR3s include the opening cysteine and the closing phenylalanine or tryptophan. Each record gives: D gene, V gene, J gene, clone size, CDR3 protein, CDR3 DNA. D genes are given only for firm matches. The size entry is marked missing in some rows and otherwise reads once, few, many or a size class.

d_call: TRBD2
v_call: TRBV7-9
j_call: TRBJ2-1
clone_size: .
cdr3_aa: CASSWGGNEQFF
cdr3_nt: TGTGCCAGCAGCTGGGGGGGCAATGAGCAGTTCTTC

d_call: .
v_call: TRBV6-4
j_call: TRBJ1-2
clone_size: .
cdr3_aa: CASKRDKGGYTF
cdr3_nt: TGTGCCAGCAAAAGGGACAAGGGGGGCTACACCTTC

d_call: .
v_call: TRBV6-5
j_call: TRBJ2-3
clone_size: .
cdr3_aa: CASSYPRGEADTQYF
cdr3_nt: TGTGCCAGCAGTTACCCCAGGGGGGAGGCAGATACGCAGTATTTT

d_call: TRBD2
v_call: TRBV4-3
j_call: TRBJ2-3
clone_size: .
cdr3_aa: CASSQDTAGLAGATDTQYF
cdr3_nt: TGCGCCAGCAGCCAAGATACCGCCGGGCTAGCGGGAGCCACAGATACGCAGTATTTT

d_call: TRBD1
v_call: TRBV30
j_call: TRBJ1-1
clone_size: .
cdr3_aa: CAWSEGANTEAFF
cdr3_nt: TGTGCCTGGAGTGAGGGGGCAAACACTGAAGCTTTCTTC

d_call: TRBD2
v_call: TRBV7-2
j_call: TRBJ2-2
clone_size: few
cdr3_aa: CASSLTSIAGGELFF
cdr3_nt: TGTGCCAGCAGCTTGACTAGCATCGCGGGCGGGGAGCTGTTTTTT

d_call: TRBD2
v_call: TRBV6-6
j_call: TRBJ2-3
clone_size: .
cdr3_aa: CASSSPAGGTDTQYF
cdr3_nt: TGTGCCAGCAGTTCCCCAGCGGGAGGGACAGATACGCAGTATTTT

d_call: TRBD1
v_call: TRBV6-2/TRBV6-3
j_call: TRBJ2-7
clone_size: .
cdr3_aa: CASSQTLGQVYEQYF
cdr3_nt: TGTGCCAGCAGCCAAACTCTGGGACAGGTATACGAGCAGTACTTC

d_call: .
v_call: TRBV12-3/TRBV12-4
j_call: TRBJ1-6
clone_size: .
cdr3_aa: CASSSVPNSPLHF
cdr3_nt: TGTGCCAGCAGTTCAGTGCCCAATTCACCCCTCCACTTT

d_call: TRBD1
v_call: TRBV29-1
j_call: TRBJ2-3
clone_size: .
cdr3_aa: CSVGDRGKSQYF
cdr3_nt: TGCAGCGTTGGGGACAGGGGAAAATCGCAGTATTTT

d_call: .
v_call: TRBV18
j_call: TRBJ2-7
clone_size: .
cdr3_aa: CASSLSATGIEQYF
cdr3_nt: TGTGCCAGCTCACTTTCCGCCACAGGCATCGAGCAGTACTTC

d_call: TRBD2
v_call: TRBV18
j_call: TRBJ2-2
clone_size: .
cdr3_aa: CASSPPAGGFSGELFF
cdr3_nt: TGTGCCAGCTCACCACCGGCGGGAGGGTTCTCCGGGGAGCTGTTTTTT

d_call: .
v_call: TRBV24-1
j_call: TRBJ1-4
clone_size: .
cdr3_aa: CATRGGTNEKLFF
cdr3_nt: TGTGCCACCAGGGGGGGAACTAATGAAAAACTGTTTTTT

d_call: .
v_call: TRBV2
j_call: TRBJ1-2
clone_size: .
cdr3_aa: CASSATQVSYADYGYTF
cdr3_nt: TGTGCCAGCAGTGCTACCCAGGTATCGTACGCTGACTATGGCTACACCTTC

d_call: TRBD2
v_call: TRBV5-5
j_call: TRBJ2-7
clone_size: .
cdr3_aa: CASSREGLMGEQYF
cdr3_nt: TGTGCCAGCAGCCGAGAGGGACTAATGGGCGAGCAGTACTTC

d_call: TRBD2
v_call: TRBV7-6
j_call: TRBJ2-1
clone_size: .
cdr3_aa: CASSSASGGSNEQFF
cdr3_nt: TGTGCCAGCAGCTCAGCTAGCGGGGGCTCCAATGAGCAGTTCTTC

d_call: TRBD2
v_call: TRBV19
j_call: TRBJ2-1
clone_size: .
cdr3_aa: CASTPSRLAHEQFF
cdr3_nt: TGTGCCAGTACCCCGAGTCGACTAGCCCATGAGCAGTTCTTC

d_call: TRBD2
v_call: TRBV24-1
j_call: TRBJ2-1
clone_size: .
cdr3_aa: CATSDGLAGVEEQFF
cdr3_nt: TGTGCCACCAGTGATGGACTAGCGGGAGTAGAGGAGCAGTTCTTC

d_call: .
v_call: TRBV9
j_call: TRBJ2-3
clone_size: .
cdr3_aa: CASSVAFYKTDTQYF
cdr3_nt: TGTGCCAGCAGCGTAGCGTTTTATAAAACAGATACGCAGTATTTT

d_call: TRBD2
v_call: TRBV30
j_call: TRBJ2-3
clone_size: .
cdr3_aa: CAWTSGRTDTQYF
cdr3_nt: TGTGCCTGGACGAGCGGGAGAACAGATACGCAGTATTTT

d_call: TRBD1
v_call: TRBV11-2
j_call: TRBJ1-1
clone_size: .
cdr3_aa: CASSVDRGPWNTEAFF
cdr3_nt: TGTGCCAGCAGCGTGGACAGGGGGCCCTGGAACACTGAAGCTTTCTTT

d_call: TRBD1
v_call: TRBV3-1/TRBV3-2
j_call: TRBJ1-4
clone_size: .
cdr3_aa: CASSHAGTAAEKLFF
cdr3_nt: TGTGCCAGCAGCCATGCCGGGACAGCGGCTGAAAAACTGTTTTTT

d_call: TRBD1
v_call: TRBV4-3
j_call: TRBJ1-3
clone_size: .
cdr3_aa: CASSASTGSGNTIYF
cdr3_nt: TGCGCCAGCAGCGCCTCGACAGGGAGCGGAAACACCATATATTTT

d_call: .
v_call: TRBV19
j_call: TRBJ2-2
clone_size: .
cdr3_aa: CASTLQARTGELFF
cdr3_nt: TGTGCCAGTACTCTCCAGGCGCGCACCGGGGAGCTGTTTTTT

d_call: .
v_call: TRBV6-1
j_call: TRBJ2-3
clone_size: .
cdr3_aa: CASSEAPARPQRVQYF
cdr3_nt: TGTGCCAGCAGTGAAGCCCCAGCGCGCCCACAGAGGGTGCAGTATTTT

d_call: .
v_call: TRBV14
j_call: TRBJ1-6
clone_size: .
cdr3_aa: CASSQWTGSNSPLHF
cdr3_nt: TGTGCCAGCAGCCAATGGACGGGAAGTAATTCACCCCTCCACTTT

d_call: TRBD1
v_call: TRBV5-1
j_call: TRBJ2-3
clone_size: .
cdr3_aa: CASSLDGTGESTDTQYF
cdr3_nt: TGCGCCAGCAGCTTGGATGGGACAGGGGAAAGCACAGATACGCAGTATTTT

d_call: .
v_call: TRBV2
j_call: TRBJ1-4
clone_size: .
cdr3_aa: CASGPKLFF
cdr3_nt: TGTGCCAGCGGGCCAAAACTGTTTTTT

d_call: TRBD1
v_call: TRBV5-8
j_call: TRBJ1-4
clone_size: .
cdr3_aa: CASSLKGAREKLFF
cdr3_nt: TGTGCCAGCAGCTTGAAGGGGGCAAGGGAAAAACTGTTTTTT

d_call: TRBD2
v_call: TRBV19
j_call: TRBJ2-1
clone_size: .
cdr3_aa: CASSINSGRGEQFF
cdr3_nt: TGTGCCAGTAGTATAAATAGCGGGAGGGGTGAGCAGTTCTTC

d_call: TRBD1
v_call: TRBV6-5
j_call: TRBJ1-6
clone_size: .
cdr3_aa: CASSYSRTGYNSPLHF
cdr3_nt: TGTGCCAGCAGTTACTCGCGGACAGGGTATAATTCACCCCTCCACTTT

d_call: .
v_call: TRBV30
j_call: TRBJ1-2
clone_size: .
cdr3_aa: CAWSAASVYGYTF
cdr3_nt: TGTGCCTGGAGTGCAGCGAGTGTCTATGGCTACACCTTC

d_call: .
v_call: TRBV9
j_call: TRBJ1-2
clone_size: .
cdr3_aa: CASSLNSLTRYGYTF
cdr3_nt: TGTGCCAGCAGCCTAAACAGCCTCACCCGGTATGGCTACACCTTC

d_call: TRBD2
v_call: TRBV15
j_call: TRBJ2-1
clone_size: .
cdr3_aa: CATSRVSTSGDEQFF
cdr3_nt: TGTGCCACCAGCAGAGTTTCGACTAGCGGCGATGAGCAGTTCTTC

d_call: .
v_call: TRBV18
j_call: TRBJ2-5
clone_size: .
cdr3_aa: CASSLDSQRAQYF
cdr3_nt: TGTGCCAGCTCCCTAGACAGCCAGCGGGCCCAGTACTTC

d_call: .
v_call: TRBV3-1/TRBV3-2
j_call: TRBJ2-7
clone_size: .
cdr3_aa: CASSHLHEQYF
cdr3_nt: TGTGCCAGCAGCCACCTTCACGAGCAGTACTTC

d_call: .
v_call: TRBV6-5
j_call: TRBJ1-1
clone_size: .
cdr3_aa: CASRQGNTEAFF
cdr3_nt: TGTGCCAGCAGACAGGGGAACACTGAAGCTTTCTTT

d_call: .
v_call: TRBV5-8
j_call: TRBJ1-5
clone_size: .
cdr3_aa: CASSLDRGNQPQHF
cdr3_nt: TGTGCCAGCAGCTTGGATCGGGGAAATCAGCCCCAGCATTTT

d_call: .
v_call: TRBV5-8
j_call: TRBJ2-7
clone_size: .
cdr3_aa: CASSFTSVFYEQYF
cdr3_nt: TGTGCCAGCAGCTTTACAAGTGTCTTCTACGAGCAGTACTTC

d_call: .
v_call: TRBV5-4
j_call: TRBJ2-5
clone_size: .
cdr3_aa: CASGFRGADETQYF
cdr3_nt: TGTGCCAGCGGATTCAGGGGGGCCGACGAGACCCAGTACTTC

d_call: .
v_call: TRBV4-1
j_call: TRBJ2-1
clone_size: .
cdr3_aa: CASSLPRNEQFF
cdr3_nt: TGCGCCAGCAGCCTACCGAGGAATGAGCAGTTCTTC

d_call: .
v_call: TRBV6-6
j_call: TRBJ2-7
clone_size: few
cdr3_aa: CASRGGQRTSYEQYF
cdr3_nt: TGTGCCAGCAGGGGGGGACAGAGGACCTCCTACGAGCAGTACTTC

d_call: .
v_call: TRBV7-8
j_call: TRBJ2-7
clone_size: .
cdr3_aa: CASSVTGTPHEQYF
cdr3_nt: TGTGCCAGCAGCGTGACCGGGACTCCCCACGAGCAGTACTTC